Listed below are T cell receptor beta chains from one sample, sequenced in a study of T cell repertoires in cytomegalovirus infection. Their cognate antigens are unknown. TCRdb analysed the reads with MiXCR anew, one entry per CDR3 protein. The sample contains around 89,000 distinct CDR3 sequences, around 28% of which appear only once. Sequences were derived from CD8+ T cells from cultured PBMCs, sampled from culture after CMV antigen stimulation. These receptors all come from a human donor in good health (CMV status not recorded). Some clones in this sample may be carry-over from other donors' samples. Both conserved end residues are part of each CDR3. A D gene is named only where the DNA matches it firmly. Where a row states a size, it is once, few, many or the class of an expanded clone; other rows omit it.

j_gene: TRBJ2-7; v_gene: TRBV7-9; abundance: -; d_gene: -; CDR3aa: CASSLGPDPVF; CDR3nt: TGTGCCAGCAGCTTAGGGCCAGACCCAGTCTTC
j_gene: TRBJ2-7; v_gene: TRBV25-1; abundance: many; d_gene: -; CDR3aa: CASSARDWYF; CDR3nt: TGTGCCAGCAGTGCTCGGGATTGGTACTTC
j_gene: TRBJ1-5; v_gene: TRBV7-8; abundance: many; d_gene: -; CDR3aa: CASSLVSNQPQHF; CDR3nt: TGTGCCAGCAGCTTAGTTAGCAATCAGCCCCAGCATTTT
j_gene: TRBJ2-2; v_gene: TRBV5-1; abundance: -; d_gene: -; CDR3aa: CASSLEGNTGELFF; CDR3nt: TGCGCCAGCAGCTTGGAAGGGAACACCGGGGAGCTGTTTTTT
j_gene: TRBJ2-7; v_gene: TRBV20-1; abundance: -; d_gene: -; CDR3aa: CSARDSSYEQYF; CDR3nt: TGCAGTGCCCGGGACTCCTCCTACGAGCAGTACTTC
j_gene: TRBJ2-6; v_gene: TRBV12-3/TRBV12-4; abundance: many; d_gene: TRBD1; CDR3aa: CASSLDWTGGDGANVLTF; CDR3nt: TGTGCCAGCAGTTTAGATTGGACAGGGGGCGATGGGGCCAACGTCCTGACTTTC
j_gene: TRBJ2-5; v_gene: TRBV19; abundance: -; d_gene: TRBD2; CDR3aa: CASSSLAGETQYF; CDR3nt: TGTGCCAGTAGTTCTCTAGCGGGGGAGACCCAGTACTTC
j_gene: TRBJ1-1; v_gene: TRBV19; abundance: once; d_gene: -; CDR3aa: CASCGASTEAFF; CDR3nt: TGTGCCAGTTGCGGGGCTTCGACTGAAGCTTTCTTT
j_gene: TRBJ1-5; v_gene: TRBV27; abundance: -; d_gene: -; CDR3aa: CASSDQGPDQPQHF; CDR3nt: TGTGCCAGCAGTGATCAGGGACCTGATCAGCCCCAGCATTTT
j_gene: TRBJ2-7; v_gene: TRBV20-1; abundance: few; d_gene: -; CDR3aa: CSARVVDEQYF; CDR3nt: TGCAGTGCTAGAGTAGTGGACGAGCAGTACTTC
j_gene: TRBJ2-7; v_gene: TRBV12-3/TRBV12-4; abundance: few; d_gene: TRBD2; CDR3aa: CASSFLAGAYEQYF; CDR3nt: TGTGCCAGCAGTTTCCTAGCGGGGGCCTACGAGCAGTACTTC
j_gene: TRBJ1-1; v_gene: TRBV30; abundance: -; d_gene: TRBD1; CDR3aa: CAWGDRMNTEAFF; CDR3nt: TGTGCCTGGGGGGACAGGATGAACACTGAAGCTTTCTTT
j_gene: TRBJ2-2; v_gene: TRBV7-9; abundance: -; d_gene: -; CDR3aa: CASSHRDTAGELFF; CDR3nt: TGTGCCAGCAGCCATCGGGACACGGCCGGGGAGCTGTTTTTT